This TCR beta chain emerged from a study of T cell repertoires in cytomegalovirus infection (dated by TCRdb to about 2019). For the wider study: Alongside well-studied HLA-B-restricted epitopes, the peptide stimulations were aimed at recently identified HLA-C-restricted CMV epitopes, whose presentation resists viral immunomodulation. The HLA type of each donor mattered for the analysis, because public TCR beta signatures pointed to carriage of CMV infection along with the matching HLA type.

Regarding this clonotype: Its antigen is still unknown. Base qualities are not provided; no much larger clone lies one nucleotide away.

Spanning cysteine to phenylalanine, the CDR3 consists of 13 amino acids. This entry keeps only the CDR3 DNA: 39 bases, framed from base 1. The CDR1 and CDR2 encoded by the germline V gene are MNHEY and SVGAGI. Compared with germline, V lacks 6 bases and J lacks 6 bases; bases without a gene match: 2. Data came from an Illumina HiSeq 1500. TCRdb itself trimmed the public reads at Q25 with fastp, ran MiXCR and retained productive beta chains. Here each entry gathers all rows of one CDR3 protein and keeps the most common genes and DNA. For this sample the table gives roughly 700,000 distinct CDR3 sequences, of which roughly a third were detected only once. The ten largest account for approximately 18% of the sample. The label giving this sample's treatment or condition can be read as: in vitro stimulation with specific CMV peptide epitopes to enrich CMV-specific T cells. The study at large found these results: Carriers of CMV infection plus the relevant HLA type were discriminated by the cumulative frequency of public TCR beta family members in the study cohort and in an independent roughly 350-donor cohort. The ex vivo response was dominated by HLA-C-restricted CMV-specific TCR beta clonotypes, and the single most frequent clonotype in two of eight donors was supplied by these HLA-C-restricted clonotypes.

Recombination joined TRBV6-5 with TRBJ1-6, with TRBD1 matching 7 junction bases. The TCR sequence derives from a human donor in good health (CMV status not recorded). Some clones in this sample may be carry-over from other donors' samples. The starting material was cultured PBMCs, obtained from culture after CMV antigen stimulation. The nucleotide sequence reads TGTGCCAGCAGGTGGGACAGTAATTCACCCCTCCACTTT. Its amino acids are CASRWDSNSPLHF.